The 19 T cell receptor beta chains listed next were all sequenced from one sample in a study of cytomegalovirus exposure and HLA in healthy donors (dated by TCRdb to between 2016 and 2019). Libraries were prepared through the immunoSEQ multiplex PCR assay. A mixture of 60 forward primers for TCR Vbeta segments and 13 reverse primers for TCR Jbeta segments was used in the multiplex PCR. Drawn from immuneACCESS, this table holds only the in-frame rearrangements with V and J called that TCRdb kept. Clones are partly lost; checked studies trace under half to an unresolved V gene and leave the rest unexplained. The sample table records 170,000 or so clones. Of the sample, under 2.5% falls within the top ten clones. The sequencing input was PBMCs. These receptors all come from a man between 25 and 39 years old in good health and CMV-seronegative.

This chain links TRBV5-8 with TRBJ2-7, with TRBD1 matching 9 bases. The V gene's germline CDR1 is SGHTS and CDR2 YDEGEE. V shed 0 bases and J 2 bases; nucleotides not matched to a gene: 0. The CDR3 has 14 amino acids. CDR3 bases: TGTGCCAGCAGCTTGGGACAGGGGGCCTACGAGCAGTACTTC. This gives the protein CASSLGQGAYEQYF.

This rearrangement joins TRBV9 to TRBJ2-3, with 7 bases matching TRBD1. CDR1 and CDR2 (germline): SGDLS, YYNGEE. J lost 6 bases, V lost 6 bases, and 13 bases had no gene match. The CDR3 sequence is 15 residues long. The CDR3 region has the DNA TGTGCCAGCAAGGGGGCGGCGGGTGCCCTGGATACGCAGTATTTT. Encoded protein: CASKGAAGALDTQYF.

CDR3 nucleotides: TGTGCTAGTGGTTCTCCTGGCTACACCTTC. Protein sequence: CASGSPGYTF. The chain recombines TRBV12-5 with TRBJ1-2, with D unclear. This CDR3 is 10 amino acids long. V shed 4 bases and J shed 7 bases, with 4 bases lying between them. Per germline, CDR1 LGHNT and CDR2 FRNRAP.

The chain recombines TRBV19 with TRBJ1-2, with no clear D. The CDR3 spans 19 residues. Germline assignment: CDR1 LNHDA and CDR2 SQIVND (reference sequence). V dropped 5 bases and J dropped 7 bases, with 32 bases sitting between them. CDR3 in DNA: TGTGCCAGTAGTTCTCCCCTAAAATCCCGAACGTTCCCCTCCGGTGGCTACACCTTC. Residues: CASSSPLKSRTFPSGGYTF.

The chain combines TRBV10-3 with TRBJ2-7; 10 bases match TRBD1. V trimming: 11 bases; J trimming: 2 bases; junction bases outside the gene matches: 12. CDR1 is ENHRY, CDR2 SYGVKD, per germline. The CDR3 is made up of 15 amino acids. The CDR3 loop is CASSGRDRGTYEQYF. The CDR3 DNA follows: TGTGCCTCCTCGGGCAGGGACAGGGGCACCTACGAGCAGTACTTC.

V usage is TRBV7-2 and J usage is TRBJ2-3; 8 bases are a match to TRBD2. The CDR3 runs 15 residues. Looked up from germline, CDR1 is SGHTA and CDR2 is FQGNSA. Losses at the gene ends were 1 base for V and 4 bases for J; bases not matched to a gene: 4. This CDR3 reads CASSLGGSGADTQYF. In DNA, the CDR3 is TGTGCCAGCAGCTTAGGGGGTAGCGGGGCAGATACGCAGTATTTT. The complete variable domain, with remaining parts taken from reference TRBV7-2 and TRBJ2-3, reads GAGVSQSPSNKVTEKGKDVELRCDPISGHTALYWYRQSLGQGLEFLIYFQGNSAPDKSGLPSDRFSAERTGGSVSTLTIQRTQQEDSAVYLCASSLGGSGADTQYFGPGTRLTVL.

This chain links TRBV11-2 with TRBJ2-7; unclear D gene. The CDR3 is 13 amino acids. Germline V gene sequence: CDR1 SGHAT, CDR2 FQNNGV. Trimming shortened V by 0 bases and J by 2 bases, and 5 bases separated the two germline ends. The CDR3 coding sequence is TGTGCCAGCAGCTTAGACCGAGCCTACGAGCAGTACTTC. Amino acids: CASSLDRAYEQYF.

The gene calls are TRBV5-1 and TRBJ1-4, with no clear D. This CDR3 is 14 amino acids long. The germline V and J ends were trimmed by 4 bases and 0 bases, with 7 bases remaining between them. Per the germline V gene, CDR1 is SGHRS and CDR2 is YFSETQ. CDR3 DNA sequence: TGCGCCAGCAGCCCCGCGCCAACTAATGAAAAACTGTTTTTT. Its translation: CASSPAPTNEKLFF.

This chain joins TRBV7-2 and TRBJ2-5, with 12 bases lining up with TRBD2. Germline CDR1 reads SGHTA; CDR2 reads FQGNSA. V shed 1 base and J 7 bases; nucleotides not matched to a gene: 7. This CDR3 is built from 16 residues. CDR3 residues: CASSLGGLAGRGTQYF. For the CDR3, the DNA is TGTGCCAGCAGCTTAGGGGGACTAGCGGGCCGGGGGACCCAGTACTTC.

The rearrangement uses TRBV7-2 and TRBJ2-5, with D perhaps matching TRBD1 (5 bases). Matching the DNA end better, TRBJ2-7 makes the J call doubtful. Germline V gene lookup returns CDR1 SGHTA and CDR2 FQGNSA. The CDR3 runs 14 residues. The CDR3 loop is CASSLGRARYEQYF. DNA of the CDR3: TGTGCCAGCAGCTTAGGCAGGGCGAGATACGAGCAGTACTTC.

Here the CDR3 reads CASSPAVDNYGYTF. CDR3 nucleotides: TGTGCCAGCTCACCGGCCGTCGATAACTATGGCTACACCTTC. This chain uses TRBV18 with TRBJ1-2, with unresolved D. Trimming took off 3 bases at V and 1 base at J, with 9 bases between the two ends. The V gene's germline CDR1 is KGHSH and CDR2 LQKENI. The CDR3 loop spans 14 amino acids.

The rearrangement joins TRBV11-2 to TRBJ2-5; D possibly corresponds to TRBD2 (6 bases). The CDR3 sequence is 14 residues long. Germline CDR1 SGHAT, CDR2 FQNNGV. The germline V and J ends were trimmed by 7 bases and 4 bases, with 16 bases remaining between them. CDR3 sequence: CASMEAGRRETQYF. The CDR3, as DNA: TGTGCCAGCATGGAAGCGGGCAGGAGAGAGACCCAGTACTTC.

V is TRBV7-8 and J is TRBJ1-5, with D possibly TRBD1 on 5 matching bases. Trimming cost V 2 bases and J 6 bases, with 17 bases left between them. Germline lookup yields CDR1 SGHVS and CDR2 FQNEAQ. CDR3 length: 16 amino acids. CDR3 amino acids: CASSLFPDPGGQPQHF. The DNA for the CDR3 is TGTGCCAGCAGCTTATTCCCTGATCCGGGGGGTCAGCCCCAGCATTTT.

The J gene is TRBJ1-3, the V gene TRBV10-2; D perhaps matches TRBD1 (6 bases). The V end was cut by 8 bases, the J end by 5 bases, with 13 bases between. Per the germline V gene, CDR1 is WSHSY and CDR2 is SAAADI. There are 13 residues in the CDR3. The DNA for the CDR3 is TGCGCCAGCTCCGGGACAATGAGAAACACCATATATTTT. Its translation is CASSGTMRNTIYF.

V and J are TRBV9 and TRBJ2-6; a weak D match, TRBD1 (6 bases). V was trimmed by 0 bases and J by 0 bases, leaving 13 bases between them. Germline CDR1 is SGDLS and CDR2 is YYNGEE. The CDR3 has 18 residues. CDR3 sequence reads: CASSVAVTGYSGANVLTF. The CDR3 nucleotides read TGTGCCAGCAGCGTAGCAGTGACAGGCTACTCTGGGGCCAACGTCCTGACTTTC.

The chain carries TRBV27 and TRBJ1-4, with TRBD1 as a possible D gene (5 bases). The length of the CDR3 is 15 residues. The germline V gene has CDR1 MNHEY and CDR2 SMNVEV (reference sequence). V was clipped by 0 bases and J by 8 bases, with 13 bases between them. CDR3 amino acids: CASSLSWRGSEKLFF. DNA for the CDR3: TGTGCCAGCAGTTTATCGTGGAGGGGAAGCGAAAAACTGTTTTTT.

V and J are TRBV6-6 and TRBJ2-2; weak D call: TRBD2 (5 bases). V shed 2 bases and J shed 3 bases, with 10 bases lying between them. CDR1 is MNHNY, CDR2 SVGAGI, per germline (reference sequence). CDR3 size: 15 residues. The CDR3 region is CASSYEGSDTGELFF. Written as DNA, the CDR3 is TGTGCCAGCAGTTACGAGGGATCGGACACCGGGGAGCTGTTTTTT.

This chain connects TRBV5-1 to TRBJ2-5, with TRBD1 matching over 8 bases. V trimming: 0 bases; J trimming: 8 bases; junction bases outside the gene matches: 12. This CDR3 has 16 amino acids. Germline assignment: CDR1 SGHRS and CDR2 YFSETQ. The DNA for the CDR3 is TGCGCCAGCAGCTTGGGGCAGGGGGCGATAATTGGAACCCAGTACTTC. Amino acids: CASSLGQGAIIGTQYF.

V gene TRBV29-1 combines with J gene TRBJ1-3; maybe TRBD1 (5 bases). Trimming removed 5 bases from V and 10 bases from J, with 21 bases in between. The CDR3 extends over 14 amino acids. Germline CDR1 is SQVTM and CDR2 is ANQGSEA. CDR3 loop: CSVTDSISGGTIYF. In DNA form, the CDR3 reads TGCAGCGTTACCGACAGCATCTCTGGAGGGACCATATATTTT. Full variable domain (outside the CDR3, taken from reference TRBV29-1 and TRBJ1-3): SAVISQKPSRDICQRGTSLTIQCQVDSQVTMMFWYRQQPGQSLTLIATANQGSEATYESGFVIDKFPISRPNLTFSTLTVSNMSPEDSSIYLCSVTDSISGGTIYFGEGSWLTVV.